The 27 T cell receptor beta chains below come from one sample, sequenced in a study of identical twins. Each CDR3 protein is one row after TCRdb ran MiXCR on the 5' RACE reads. The data show some 630,000 distinct CDR3 sequences, 7% to 7.5% seen once. The same sample was also used in a study of yellow fever vaccine responses in identical twins.

Sequenced input: PBMCs. These receptor sequences come from a woman in her late teens or twenties in good health.

The chain carries TRBV12-3 or TRBV12-4 and TRBJ1-2; possible D gene TRBD1, 5 bases. V lost 0 bases and J 0 bases, leaving 11 bases between the germline ends. The CDR3 loop spans 16 amino acids. CDR3 amino acids: CASSLARQRPNYGYTF. DNA for the CDR3: TGTGCCAGCAGTTTAGCCCGACAGAGACCTAACTATGGCTACACCTTC.

There are many counts of this clonotype. This rearrangement joins TRBV27 to TRBJ2-5; D is undetermined. The CDR3 has 13 residues. Between the trimmed V and J ends, which lost 4 bases and 2 bases, there was a span of 8 bases. The germline V gene encodes CDR1 MNHEY and CDR2 SMNVEV (reference sequence). The chain's CDR3 is CASSSRPQETQYF. DNA for the CDR3: TGTGCCAGCAGTTCCCGACCTCAAGAGACCCAGTACTTC.

This chain links TRBV4-1 with TRBJ2-1; 10 bases line up with TRBD2. The CDR3 loop spans 17 amino acids. Germline CDR1 and CDR2: MGHRA and YSYEKL. J gave up 5 bases and V 1 base, and 8 bases lay outside the gene matches. CDR3 bases: TGCGCCAGCAGCCAAGCCCGAGGGACTAGCGTCAACAATGAGCAGTTCTTC. As protein: CASSQARGTSVNNEQFF.

The V call is TRBV5-1, the J call TRBJ2-5; the D call may be TRBD1 or TRBD2 (6 bases each). V lost 4 bases and J 4 bases, leaving 17 bases between the germline ends. CDR3 length: 15 amino acids. Looked up from germline, CDR1 is SGHRS and CDR2 is YFSETQ. CDR3 DNA sequence: TGCGCCAGCAGCCCGTCCGGGGGCAGAGGAGAGACCCAGTACTTC. This codes for CASSPSGGRGETQYF.

The V call is TRBV19, the J call TRBJ2-7; no clear D gene. The CDR3 spans 12 residues. Per the germline V gene, CDR1 is LNHDA and CDR2 is SQIVND (reference sequence). The V end lost 2 bases, the J end lost 5 bases, and 7 bases lay between the germline ends. The CDR3 nucleotides read TGTGCCAGTAGTATAATTGGGGACGAGCAGTACTTC. Translating it yields CASSIIGDEQYF.

In this sample, this clonotype turned up a few times. This sequence joins TRBV20-1 and TRBJ1-5; D uncertain. V was clipped by 0 bases and J by 5 bases, with 14 bases between them. In germline, CDR1 is DFQATT, CDR2 SNEGSKA (reference sequence). The CDR3 has 15 amino acids. CDR3 in amino acids: CSARDWRIRDQPQHF. CDR3 DNA sequence: TGCAGTGCTAGAGATTGGCGGATTCGGGATCAGCCCCAGCATTTT.

V usage is TRBV5-5 and J usage is TRBJ2-5, with TRBD2 matching over 9 bases. The V and J ends lost 0 bases and 4 bases, in that order; junction bases with no gene match: 7. Germline V gene lookup returns CDR1 SGHKS and CDR2 YYEKEE (reference sequence). The CDR3 runs to 16 residues. The CDR3 reads CASSLVGREGRETQYF. CDR3 nucleotides: TGTGCCAGCAGCTTGGTAGGGCGGGAGGGACGAGAGACCCAGTACTTC.

The genes are TRBV11-2 and TRBJ2-7, with TRBD1 matching 11 bases. From germline, CDR1 is SGHAT and CDR2 FQNNGV. V lost 4 bases to trimming and J lost 3 bases; unmatched junction nucleotides: 8. This CDR3 is 16 amino acids long. The CDR3 region is CASSSPSGTGGYEQYV. The CDR3 nucleotides read TGTGCCAGCAGCTCACCTTCCGGGACAGGGGGCTACGAGCAGTACGTC.

J is TRBJ2-3 and V is TRBV28; TRBD2 agrees at 11 bases. V lost 3 bases, J lost 1 base, and 3 bases stayed unmatched. CDR1 and CDR2 from the germline V gene are MDHEN and SYDVKM. This CDR3 has 16 residues. The CDR3 region is CASSFSTSGGTDTQYF. The CDR3 coding sequence is TGTGCCAGCAGTTTCTCGACTAGCGGGGGCACAGATACGCAGTATTTT.

This chain links TRBV11-2 with TRBJ2-5, with 9 bases lining up with TRBD1. The CDR3 totals 15 residues. Per the germline V gene, CDR1 is SGHAT and CDR2 is FQNNGV. V gave up 4 bases and J gave up 6 bases; unmatched junction bases: 9. Here the CDR3 DNA reads TGTGCCAGCAGCTCGGAAGGGACAGGGACCCAGACCCAGTACTTC. This sequence encodes CASSSEGTGTQTQYF.

At least ten counts were recorded for this clonotype. The V and J genes are TRBV7-8 and TRBJ2-1; the match to TRBD2 covers 8 bases. The CDR3 length is 16 residues. Looked up from germline, CDR1 is SGHVS and CDR2 is FQNEAQ. V trimming: 5 bases; J trimming: 2 bases; junction bases outside the gene matches: 8. Written as DNA, the CDR3 is TGTGCCAGCAGCCCACCCTCGGGACTAGCCTACAATGAGCAGTTCTTC. Amino acids: CASSPPSGLAYNEQFF. Looking up the rest from reference TRBV7-8 and TRBJ2-1 gives the full variable domain: GAGVSQSPRYKVAKRGQDVALRCDPISGHVSLFWYQQALGQGPEFLTYFQNEAQLDKSGLPSDRFFAERPEGSVSTLKIQRTQQEDSAVYLCASSPPSGLAYNEQFFGPGTRLTVL.

This clonotype was counted a few times. The CDR3 sequence is CATSDPTTQETQYF. The CDR3 bases are TGTGCCACCAGTGACCCGACAACGCAAGAGACCCAGTACTTC. The chain joins TRBV24-1 to TRBJ2-5, with no clear D. Trimming pared 4 bases from V and 2 bases from J, leaving 10 bases between. This CDR3 region has 14 residues. Germline CDR1 is KGHDR and CDR2 is SFDVKD.

The chain carries TRBV7-6 and TRBJ2-3, with 7 positions matching TRBD2. Germline CDR1 reads SGHVS; CDR2 reads FNYEAQ. V lost 1 base, J lost 2 bases, and 3 bases stayed unmatched. There are 15 residues in the CDR3. The CDR3 coding sequence is TGTGCCAGCAGCTTAGATAGCGGGTTCACAGATACGCAGTATTTT. It specifies CASSLDSGFTDTQYF.

This clonotype was detected only a few times. The chain is built from TRBV28 and TRBJ2-5; 7 bases are shared with TRBD2. Germline-derived CDR1 and CDR2 are MDHEN and SYDVKM. CDR3 length: 14 amino acids. Trimming removed 7 bases from V and 2 bases from J; junction bases left unmatched: 7. For the CDR3, the DNA is TGTGCCAGCACCGGTCCGGGGGGACAAGAGACCCAGTACTTC. Protein sequence: CASTGPGGQETQYF.

Ten or more counts support this clonotype. The chain employs TRBV12-3 or TRBV12-4 and TRBJ1-5, with 10 bases fitting TRBD1. The V and J ends lost 4 bases and 6 bases, in that order; junction bases with no gene match: 9. The CDR3 length is 16 residues. Written as DNA, the CDR3 is TGTGCCAGCAGTTCAAGACAGGGGGCATCCGGTCAGCCCCAGCATTTT. It yields the protein CASSSRQGASGQPQHF.

There are many counts of this clonotype. The chain couples TRBV4-1 to TRBJ1-1; 7 positions match TRBD1. Unmatched junction bases numbered 10, after V lost 3 bases and J lost 6 bases. The CDR3 is 15 amino acids. Germline loops: CDR1 MGHRA, CDR2 YSYEKL. The CDR3 coding sequence is TGCGCCAGCAGCCAGCTCACAGGGGCTGGGGCTGAAGCTTTCTTT. Protein: CASSQLTGAGAEAFF.

This clonotype was detected ten times or more. The gene calls are TRBV5-1 and TRBJ2-1; D is possibly TRBD2 (5 bases). Germline V CDR1 and CDR2: SGHRS, YFSETQ. The CDR3 spans 17 residues. V was pared by 4 bases and J by 0 bases, with 17 bases between. The CDR3 nucleotides read TGCGCCAGCAGCGAGACCCTGAGGGCAAGCTCCTACAATGAGCAGTTCTTC. Protein: CASSETLRASSYNEQFF.

In its sample, this clonotype was seen many times. The chain couples TRBV7-8 to TRBJ2-1; 13 nucleotides align to TRBD2. Per the germline V gene, CDR1 is SGHVS and CDR2 is FQNEAQ. Germline trimming cut 5 bases from V and 5 bases from J; bases unmatched to any gene: 18. This CDR3 spans 20 amino acids. CDR3 residues: CASSRSGKLAGGPNHNEQFF. CDR3 nucleotides: TGTGCCAGCAGCCGGAGTGGGAAACTAGCGGGGGGGCCTAACCACAATGAGCAGTTCTTC.

The V call is TRBV15, the J call TRBJ2-3; 7 positions match TRBD2. The CDR3 extends over 16 amino acids. Germline-derived CDR1 and CDR2 are LNHNV and YYDKDF (reference sequence). With 3 bases clipped from V and 2 bases from J, the junction kept 8 bases outside the gene matches. The CDR3: CATSSELATPTDTQYF. CDR3 DNA: TGTGCCACCAGCAGCGAACTAGCGACTCCCACAGATACGCAGTATTTT. The variable domain in full, with the rest retrieved from reference TRBV15 and TRBJ2-3, is DAMVIQNPRYQVTQFGKPVTLSCSQTLNHNVMYWYQQKSSQAPKLLFHYYDKDFNNEADTPDNFQSRRPNTSFCFLDIRSPGLGDTAMYLCATSSELATPTDTQYFGPGTRLTVL.

Only a few counts were recorded for this clonotype. V and J are TRBV9 and TRBJ2-7, with 11 bases identical to TRBD2. The CDR3 sequence is 15 residues long. Germline V gene lookup returns CDR1 SGDLS and CDR2 YYNGEE. J gave up 2 bases and V 3 bases, and 4 bases lay outside the gene matches. DNA for the CDR3: TGTGCCAGCAGCGAGGGACTAGCGGAGACCTACGAGCAGTACTTC. It is translated as CASSEGLAETYEQYF.

This clonotype was counted only a few times. The rearrangement joins TRBV24-1 to TRBJ2-1; a weak D match, TRBD2 (6 bases). The CDR3 contains 14 residues. Germline V lookup: CDR1 KGHDR, CDR2 SFDVKD. V shed 2 bases and J shed 6 bases, with 10 bases lying between them. The DNA for the CDR3 is TGTGCCACCAGTGATTCTGGGCGGGGCAATGAGCAGTTCTTC. This codes for CATSDSGRGNEQFF.

This clonotype was counted many times. The rearrangement uses TRBV6-5 and TRBJ1-1; perhaps TRBD1 as D (6 bases). Looked up from germline, CDR1 is MNHEY and CDR2 is SVGAGI. The V and J ends lost 0 bases and 12 bases respectively, with 14 bases between them. There are 13 residues in the CDR3. The CDR3 region is CASSYSGGRGPFF. The CDR3 DNA follows: TGTGCCAGCAGTTACTCTGGGGGGCGAGGGCCTTTCTTT.

This clonotype turned up a few times. The V gene is TRBV10-3, the J gene TRBJ2-2; TRBD2 might be the D (5 bases). CDR3 length: 14 residues. Trimming cost V 7 bases and J 0 bases, with 9 bases left between them. Per germline, CDR1 ENHRY and CDR2 SYGVKD. CDR3 coding DNA: TGTGCCATCAACGGGGAGTCGAACACCGGGGAGCTGTTTTTT. Translated, it gives CAINGESNTGELFF.

The genes are TRBV20-1 and TRBJ1-5; TRBD1 agrees at 10 bases. Germline V gene sequence: CDR1 DFQATT, CDR2 SNEGSKA (reference sequence). The CDR3 runs 14 residues. The V segment lost 5 bases and the J segment 6 bases; nucleotides outside the gene matches: 7. The CDR3 sequence is CSASGTGASQPQHF. The CDR3 nucleotides are TGCAGTGCTTCCGGGACAGGGGCGAGTCAGCCCCAGCATTTT.

The J gene is TRBJ2-3, the V gene TRBV29-1, with a possible D match to TRBD2 (5 bases). Germline assignment: CDR1 SQVTM and CDR2 ANQGSEA. This CDR3 has 19 amino acids. Trimming stripped 5 bases from V and 2 bases from J, with 29 bases between. The CDR3 sequence is CSVPRSFSKRVAHTDTQYF. CDR3 nucleotides: TGCAGCGTTCCTCGATCCTTCTCTAAGCGAGTAGCGCACACAGATACGCAGTATTTT.

This clonotype came up many times. This sequence joins TRBV29-1 and TRBJ2-1; a possible D gene is TRBD1 (6 bases). This CDR3 has 16 residues. The V gene's germline CDR1 is SQVTM and CDR2 ANQGSEA. V was trimmed by 7 bases and J by 5 bases, leaving 24 bases between them. The CDR3 sequence: CSGAGTQGRINNEQFF. The CDR3 DNA is TGCAGCGGCGCCGGAACACAGGGTAGGATTAACAATGAGCAGTTCTTC.

This clonotype was observed a handful of times. V gene TRBV6-1 combines with J gene TRBJ1-2; D unresolved. The CDR3 covers 14 residues. Deletions cut 7 bases from V and 8 bases from J, with 20 bases between. Germline CDR1 MNHNS, CDR2 SASEGT. CDR3 sequence reads: CASTSEVGISGYTF. CDR3 nucleotides: TGTGCCAGCACCTCGGAGGTCGGTATTTCGGGCTACACCTTC.